The 14 T cell receptor beta chains given below trace back to one sample, sequenced in a study of T cell responses to AZD1222 COVID-19 vaccine (dated by TCRdb to 2020 to 2023). Libraries were built with the immunoSEQ multiplex PCR assay. TCRdb holds this immuneACCESS table with in-frame rearrangements only. Some clones are missing; in checked studies, unresolved V genes explain under half, and the rest has no known cause. Counted in this sample were fewer than 200,000 clones; around nine tenths of them appeared once. Around 3.6% of the sample is held by the ten biggest clonotypes. Explained via the paper, the time point label denotes: about 28 days (+/-7) after the second vaccine dose. What this sample's treatment or condition label stands for: meningococcal conjugate vaccine given as trial control. The sample here was peripheral blood, taken 28 days after the second dose of the MenACWY control vaccine. The source of these receptors is an adult who received the MenACWY meningococcal vaccine as a control.

J is TRBJ1-2 and V is TRBV7-9; D is undetermined. Germline CDR1 reads SEHNR; CDR2 reads FQNEAQ (reference sequence). The CDR3 loop spans 16 amino acids. The V end lost 2 bases, the J end lost 1 base, and 14 bases lay between the germline ends. DNA of the CDR3: TGTGCCAGCAGCTTAAGCGAGTGGCCCGTTAACTATGGCTACACCTTC. This sequence encodes CASSLSEWPVNYGYTF.

This rearrangement joins TRBV16 to TRBJ1-1; the D is unclear. The V gene's germline CDR1 is KGHSY and CDR2 FQNENV. The CDR3 totals 15 residues. Trimming cost V 1 base and J 1 base, with 10 bases left between them. CDR3 DNA sequence: TGTGCCAGCAGCCAATTAAGTGCAGGGAACACTGAAGCTTTCTTT. As protein: CASSQLSAGNTEAFF.

The V call is TRBV18, the J call TRBJ2-1; 8 nucleotides match TRBD1. The germline V gene encodes CDR1 KGHSH and CDR2 LQKENI. CDR3 length: 15 residues. V shed 2 bases and J 1 base; nucleotides not matched to a gene: 1. The DNA for the CDR3 is TGTGCCAGCTCACCAGGGACAGGTTCCTACAATGAGCAGTTCTTC. Translated, it gives CASSPGTGSYNEQFF.

The genes are TRBV6-2 or TRBV6-3 and TRBJ1-5; tentative D call: TRBD1 (6 bases). The germline CDR1 and CDR2 sequences are MNHEY and SVGEGT. This CDR3 spans 15 amino acids. Trimming stripped 5 bases from V and 4 bases from J, with 15 bases between. The CDR3 spells CASSTWGGPNQPQHF. The CDR3 DNA reads as TGTGCCAGCAGTACCTGGGGGGGGCCAAATCAGCCCCAGCATTTT.

This sequence joins TRBV30 and TRBJ2-3; TRBD2 agrees at 10 bases. Germline V gene data show CDR1 as GTSNPN and CDR2 as SVGIG (reference sequence). Trimming took 4 bases from V and 4 from J; bases not matched to a gene: 5. The CDR3 sequence is 14 residues long. The CDR3 nucleotides are TGTGCCTGGATTGCTAGCGGGAGCCCAGATACGCAGTATTTT. It yields the protein CAWIASGSPDTQYF.

This rearrangement joins TRBV27 to TRBJ2-1; D ambiguous. Per the germline V gene, CDR1 is MNHEY and CDR2 is SMNVEV (reference sequence). This CDR3 region has 17 residues. V was cut by 1 base and J by 0 bases, with 13 bases left in between. In nucleotides, the CDR3 is TGTGCCAGCAGTTTATGGCGGCCGCCTAGCTCCTACAATGAGCAGTTCTTC. Translating it yields CASSLWRPPSSYNEQFF.

J is TRBJ2-1 and V is TRBV14, with 12 bases identical to TRBD2. This CDR3 contains 20 residues. Germline-derived CDR1 and CDR2 are SGHDN and FVKESK. The V segment lost 0 bases and the J segment 6 bases; nucleotides outside the gene matches: 15. The CDR3 coding sequence is TGTGCCAGCAGCCAAGATCGCCCTAGCGGGAGGGCCCAAAATATCAATGAGCAGTTCTTC. Amino acid sequence: CASSQDRPSGRAQNINEQFF.

The CDR3 DNA reads as TGTGCCAGCAGCCGGACCCTCCCTTCCAACACCGGGGAGCTGTTTTTT. Its translation: CASSRTLPSNTGELFF. V usage is TRBV7-3 and J usage is TRBJ2-2; D not certain. Looked up from germline, CDR1 is SGHTA and CDR2 is FQGTGA. Trimming removed 5 bases from V and 2 bases from J, with 15 bases in between. CDR3 size: 16 residues.

This clone was seen only once. V gene TRBV19 combines with J gene TRBJ1-5, with 9 bases that match TRBD1. V was pared by 3 bases and J by 7 bases, with 10 bases of the junction left unmatched. The germline gives CDR1 LNHDA, CDR2 SQIVND (reference sequence). This CDR3 is built from 16 residues. CDR3 region: CASSIYPGQGRQPQHF. CDR3 in DNA: TGTGCCAGTAGTATCTATCCTGGACAGGGGAGGCAGCCCCAGCATTTT.

The rearrangement uses TRBV19 and TRBJ2-1; 8 positions agree with TRBD2. This CDR3 is built from 14 residues. Trimming cost V 10 bases and J 8 bases; bases outside gene matches: 13. Germline V gene sequence: CDR1 LNHDA, CDR2 SQIVND (reference sequence). The CDR3 DNA sequence: TGTGCCACGGGGGGTGGGCTAGCGGGCGATGAGCAGTTCTTC. The encoded protein is CATGGGLAGDEQFF.

V usage is TRBV19 and J usage is TRBJ1-1; the D gene is possibly TRBD1 (6 bases). The CDR3 length is 13 residues. V lost 6 bases to trimming and J lost 4 bases, with 12 bases between them. In germline, CDR1 is LNHDA, CDR2 SQIVND (reference sequence). The CDR3: CASRMRGGTEAFF. The CDR3 coding sequence is TGTGCCAGTAGAATGAGAGGGGGCACTGAAGCTTTCTTT.

This sequence joins TRBV25-1 and TRBJ2-7, with D possibly being TRBD2 (5 bases). This CDR3 has 12 amino acids. The V end was cut by 9 bases, the J end by 0 bases, with 9 bases between. Germline loops: CDR1 MGHDK, CDR2 SYGVNS. CDR3 sequence: CASTGFSYEQYF. CDR3 nucleotides: TGTGCCAGTACGGGATTCTCCTACGAGCAGTACTTC.

This sequence joins TRBV7-3 and TRBJ2-2, with 8 bases aligning to TRBD2. The CDR3 runs 18 residues. Germline V CDR1 and CDR2: SGHTA, FQGTGA. The junction had 10 bases not matched to a gene; V was cut back by 0 bases and J by 4 bases. DNA for the CDR3: TGTGCCAGCAGCTTAACCGGTACGGCGGGAGGTTTCACCGGGGAGCTGTTTTTT. It is translated as CASSLTGTAGGFTGELFF. The full variable domain, rest sourced from reference TRBV7-3 and TRBJ2-2, is GAGVSQTPSNKVTEKGKYVELRCDPISGHTALYWYRQSLGQGPEFLIYFQGTGAADDSGLPNDRFFAVRPEGSVSTLKIQRTERGDSAVYLCASSLTGTAGGFTGELFFGEGSRLTVL.

The DNA of the CDR3 is TGTGCCACCAGCAGAGAGGATCCGGGAATACCCTACGAGCAGTACTTC. Its protein is CATSREDPGIPYEQYF. V gene TRBV15 combines with J gene TRBJ2-7; TRBD2 might be the D (5 bases). V dropped 0 bases and J dropped 2 bases, with 14 bases sitting between them. The CDR3 consists of 16 residues. Germline CDR1 reads LNHNV; CDR2 reads YYDKDF (reference sequence).